One and the same sample provided the 3 T cell receptor beta chains below, sequenced in a study of metastatic and nonmetastatic thyroid tumors. TCRdb re-called the PCR reads through MiXCR. The sample lists 7,000 to 9,500 clones, about 29% occurring once. All patients were untreated before thyroid surgery. Sequenced input: tumor tissue. These receptors all stem from a female donor with papillary thyroid cancer or a benign thyroid nodule (not recorded which). Some clones in this sample may be carry-over from other donors' samples.

This clone came up a few times. This chain joins TRBV10-3 and TRBJ2-7; 8 bases fit TRBD2. With V trimmed by 7 bases and J by 1 base, 6 bases remained unmatched. The CDR3 sequence is 14 residues long. Germline assignment: CDR1 ENHRY and CDR2 SYGVKD. CDR3 protein: CAITSGGGSYEQYF. CDR3 bases: TGTGCCATCACCTCCGGGGGGGGGTCCTACGAGCAGTACTTC.

Only a few counts were recorded for this clone. The chain joins TRBV2 to TRBJ2-2; D perhaps matches TRBD1 (6 bases). Germline CDR1 is SNHLY and CDR2 is FYNNEI. V lost 6 bases and J lost 5, with 10 bases in between. CDR3 length equals 13 residues. CDR3 DNA: TGTGCCAGCAGGACAGGTGCTACCGGGGAGCTGTTTTTT. This codes for CASRTGATGELFF.

By its share, this clone is medium-sized. The V and J genes are TRBV28 and TRBJ1-1, with no clear D. V was trimmed by 1 base and J by 3 bases, leaving 3 bases between them. Looked up from germline, CDR1 is MDHEN and CDR2 is SYDVKM. CDR3 length: 12 amino acids. CDR3 sequence reads: CASSLFDTEAFF. As DNA, the CDR3 is TGTGCCAGCAGTTTATTCGACACTGAAGCTTTCTTT.